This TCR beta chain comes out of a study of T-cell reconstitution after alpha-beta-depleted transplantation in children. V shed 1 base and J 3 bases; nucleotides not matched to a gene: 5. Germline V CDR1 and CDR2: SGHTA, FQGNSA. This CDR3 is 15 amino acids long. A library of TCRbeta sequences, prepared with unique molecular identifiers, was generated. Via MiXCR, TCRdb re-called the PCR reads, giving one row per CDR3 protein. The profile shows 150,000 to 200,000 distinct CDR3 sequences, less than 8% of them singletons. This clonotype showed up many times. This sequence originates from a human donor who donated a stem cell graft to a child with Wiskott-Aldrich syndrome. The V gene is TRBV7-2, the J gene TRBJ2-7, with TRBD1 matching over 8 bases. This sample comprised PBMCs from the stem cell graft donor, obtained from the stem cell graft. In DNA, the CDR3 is TGTGCCAGCAGCTTAGATGTAGGACAGGGCTACGAGCAGTACTTC. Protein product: CASSLDVGQGYEQYF.